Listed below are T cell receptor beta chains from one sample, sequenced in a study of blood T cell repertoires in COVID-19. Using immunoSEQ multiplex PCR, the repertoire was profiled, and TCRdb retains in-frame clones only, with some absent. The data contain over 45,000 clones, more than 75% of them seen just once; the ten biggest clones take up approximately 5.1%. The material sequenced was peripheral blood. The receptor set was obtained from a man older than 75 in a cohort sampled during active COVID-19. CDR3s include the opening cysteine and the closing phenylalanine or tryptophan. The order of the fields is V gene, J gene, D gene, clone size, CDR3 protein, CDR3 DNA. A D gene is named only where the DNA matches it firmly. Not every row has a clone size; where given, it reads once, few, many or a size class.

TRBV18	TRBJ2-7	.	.	CASSPPMTGSYEQYF	TGTGCCAGCTCACCACCTATGACAGGCTCCTACGAGCAGTACTTC
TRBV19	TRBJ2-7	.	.	CASSRQNSYEQYF	TGTGCCAGTAGTCGACAGAACTCCTACGAGCAGTACTTC
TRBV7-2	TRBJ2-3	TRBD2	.	CASSSTSGGRTDTQYF	TGTGCCAGCAGCTCGACTAGCGGGGGCCGCACAGATACGCAGTATTTT
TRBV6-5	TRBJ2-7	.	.	CASSPGHPYEQYF	TGTGCCAGCAGTCCGGGACACCCCTACGAGCAGTACTTC
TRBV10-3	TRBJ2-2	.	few	CAIRESPRTGELFF	TGTGCCATCAGGGAGTCTCCGAGAACCGGGGAGCTGTTTTTT
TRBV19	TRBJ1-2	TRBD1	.	CASSVQGANYGYTF	TGTGCCAGTAGTGTACAGGGGGCTAACTATGGCTACACCTTC
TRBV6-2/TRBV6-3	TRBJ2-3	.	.	CASSYRGSSTDTQYF	TGTGCCAGCAGTTACAGGGGGTCTAGCACAGATACGCAGTATTTT
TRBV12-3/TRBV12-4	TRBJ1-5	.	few	CASSLINGQPQHF	TGTGCCAGCAGTTTAATCAACGGGCAGCCCCAGCATTTT
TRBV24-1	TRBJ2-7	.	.	CATSDPGTNEQYF	TGTGCCACCAGTGACCCTGGGACAAACGAGCAGTACTTC
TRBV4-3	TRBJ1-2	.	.	CASSQQNQGWGYTF	TGCGCCAGCAGCCAACAAAACCAGGGGTGGGGCTACACCTTC
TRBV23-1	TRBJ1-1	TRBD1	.	CASSQKGARAEAFF	TGCGCCAGCAGTCAAAAGGGGGCTCGGGCTGAAGCTTTCTTT
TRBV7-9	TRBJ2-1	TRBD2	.	CASSSTSGGGNEQFF	TGTGCCAGCAGCTCGACTAGCGGAGGGGGCAATGAGCAGTTCTTC
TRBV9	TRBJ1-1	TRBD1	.	CASSVASAGGRTEAFF	TGTGCCAGCAGCGTAGCTTCCGCAGGGGGAAGGACTGAAGCTTTCTTT
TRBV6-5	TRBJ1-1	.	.	CASTSREGADTEAFF	TGTGCCAGCACCTCACGGGAGGGAGCGGACACTGAAGCTTTCTTT
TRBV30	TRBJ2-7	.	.	CAWSTLGTGVREQYF	TGTGCCTGGAGTACCCTCGGGACGGGGGTACGGGAGCAGTACTTC
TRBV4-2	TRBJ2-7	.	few	CASSQGDTQSYEQYF	TGTGCCAGCAGCCAGGGGGACACTCAGAGCTACGAGCAGTACTTC